This T cell receptor (beta chain) emerged from a study of blood T cell repertoires in COVID-19. Looking at the study overall: COVID-19 samples from acute and convalescent phases originated in the United States, Italy and Spain. Sources were T cells, B-cell-depleted T cells, or PBMCs; the material itself was cDNA or gDNA.

How the authors handled the data: The assay estimated nucleated cells by amplifying reference gene primers. The method was immunoSEQ multiplex PCR; TCRdb's version includes in-frame clones alone and lacks a portion of them. V and J calls and clone size are as listed in that table; D and trimming were resolved from the DNA. The sample carries tens of thousands of clones, about 89% recorded once. Germline V CDR1 and CDR2: GTSNPN, SVGIG (reference sequence). V lost 5 bases and J lost 1, with 6 bases in between. This CDR3 region has 12 residues. The chain links TRBV30 to TRBJ1-5, with D possibly TRBD1 on 5 matching bases. This TCR came from a man aged 60 to 75 with acute or convalescent COVID-19. The sequencing sample was made of peripheral blood. This CDR3 reads CAWGASNQPQHF. The CDR3 coding sequence is TGTGCCTGGGGGGCCAGCAATCAGCCCCAGCATTTT.